Following are 27 T cell receptor beta chains from one sample sequenced in a study of T-cell memory formation after mild COVID-19. TCRdb fed the 5' RACE reads into MiXCR, producing one record per CDR3 protein. The data contain some 97,000 distinct CDR3 sequences, approximately 12% of them singletons. The sample comprised PBMCs or a T cell subset sorted from them (not recorded which). These receptors came from a man aged 18 to 30 who had mild COVID-19 (a few samples of this study predate the infection). Cell type and time point are not known.

This chain joins TRBV9 and TRBJ2-7, with 8 bases lining up with TRBD1. The CDR3 contains 16 residues. V trimming: 4 bases; J trimming: 1 base; junction bases outside the gene matches: 10. The germline V gene encodes CDR1 SGDLS and CDR2 YYNGEE. DNA of the CDR3: TGTGCCAGCAGCCTTGGGGGTGGGACAGGTTCCTACGAGCAGTACTTC. It specifies CASSLGGGTGSYEQYF. Filled out from reference TRBV9 and TRBJ2-7, the complete variable domain reads DSGVTQTPKHLITATGQRVTLRCSPRSGDLSVYWYQQSLDQGLQFLIQYYNGEERAKGNILERFSAQQFPDLHSELNLSSLELGDSALYFCASSLGGGTGSYEQYFGPGTRLTVT.

This clonotype is medium-sized by share. The genes are TRBV29-1 and TRBJ1-2; D ambiguous. Germline V lookup: CDR1 SQVTM, CDR2 ANQGSEA. Between the trimmed V and J ends, which lost 3 bases and 7 bases, there was a span of 12 bases. The CDR3 sequence is 12 residues long. The CDR3 bases are TGCAGCGTTGACGACGGAATGGGTGGCTACACCTTC. Translation gives CSVDDGMGGYTF.

This clonotype has more than one count but fewer than ten. The chain uses TRBV7-8 and TRBJ2-1, with a tentative D call TRBD2 (5 bases). The CDR3 totals 14 residues. V was shortened by 2 bases and J by 8 bases, with 13 bases between the two germline ends. CDR1 is SGHVS and CDR2 is FQNEAQ in the germline V gene. The CDR3 region has the DNA TGTGCCAGCAGCTTAAAGGGTCTAGCCGATGAGCAGTTCTTC. Amino acid sequence: CASSLKGLADEQFF.

The chain is built from TRBV13 and TRBJ1-2; no clear D gene. Germline lookup yields CDR1 PRHDT and CDR2 FYEKMQ (reference sequence). The ends were cut back, 2 bases at V and 8 bases at J, with 12 bases in the middle. The CDR3 has 13 amino acids. The CDR3 coding sequence is TGTGCCAGCAGCTTATTGGCGTCTCAGGGCTACACCTTC. Its translation: CASSLLASQGYTF.

This clonotype was recorded a few times. V usage is TRBV7-9 and J usage is TRBJ2-1; D call uncertain. V shed 1 base and J shed 15 bases, with 13 bases lying between them. CDR3 length equals 12 residues. The germline V gene has CDR1 SEHNR and CDR2 FQNEAQ (reference sequence). CDR3 nucleotide sequence: TGTGCCAGCAGCTTAGATGGGCTCTTGCGGTTCTTC. Its protein product is CASSLDGLLRFF.

The chain combines TRBV7-6 with TRBJ1-6; 12 bases are shared with TRBD1. CDR3 size: 16 residues. Trimming took 1 base from V and 9 from J; bases not matched to a gene: 4. Germline CDR1 is SGHVS and CDR2 is FNYEAQ. This CDR3 is CASSLGGTGGGSPLHF. CDR3 bases: TGTGCCAGCAGCTTAGGTGGGACAGGGGGCGGTTCACCCCTCCACTTT.

This clonotype was recorded at least ten times. The CDR3 coding sequence is TGCAGTGCTAGGTTCAGCGGGGGGGCGGAAGAGACCCAGTACTTC. This sequence encodes CSARFSGGAEETQYF. This chain connects TRBV20-1 to TRBJ2-5; 10 bases line up with TRBD2. Losses at the gene ends were 3 bases for V and 3 bases for J; bases not matched to a gene: 7. Germline lookup yields CDR1 DFQATT and CDR2 SNEGSKA (reference sequence). This CDR3 is 15 amino acids long.

This clonotype has more than one count but fewer than ten. The V call is TRBV23-1, the J call TRBJ1-5, with D tentatively TRBD1 (6 bases). Being an ORF, TRBV23-1 has a function that is uncertain. Trimming cost V 3 bases and J 5 bases, with 14 bases left between them. The CDR3 extends over 15 amino acids. Written as DNA, the CDR3 is TGCGCCAGCAGTCAGGTCCGGACAGCGGATCAGCCCCAGCATTTT. This gives the protein CASSQVRTADQPQHF.

This clonotype was detected a few times. The chain links TRBV4-1 to TRBJ1-2; 12 bases agree with TRBD1. The V and J ends lost 4 bases and 7 bases, in that order; junction bases with no gene match: 7. The germline V gene encodes CDR1 MGHRA and CDR2 YSYEKL. This CDR3 is 15 amino acids long. CDR3 DNA: TGCGCCAGCAGCCCCCGGGACAGGGGGCAGGCTGGCTACACCTTC. This translates into CASSPRDRGQAGYTF.

This clonotype appeared a few times. This rearrangement joins TRBV4-1 to TRBJ2-3; D gene unclear. The germline V and J ends were trimmed by 3 bases and 1 base, with 5 bases remaining between them. The CDR3 sequence is 13 residues long. Germline CDR1 reads MGHRA; CDR2 reads YSYEKL. The CDR3 reads CASSQLGTDTQYF. The CDR3 coding sequence is TGCGCCAGCAGCCAGCTGGGCACAGATACGCAGTATTTT.

This sequence joins TRBV4-1 and TRBJ2-1; TRBD1 or TRBD2 may be the D gene (6 bases each). The CDR3 is 16 residues long. Germline V gives CDR1 MGHRA, CDR2 YSYEKL. V was clipped by 1 base and J by 8 bases, with 18 bases between them. The CDR3 here is CASSQAHPGATHEQFF. CDR3 nucleotides: TGCGCCAGCAGCCAAGCGCATCCGGGGGCCACCCATGAGCAGTTCTTC.

This clonotype was seen many times. The chain couples TRBV4-2 to TRBJ2-1; TRBD1 aligns across 7 bases. V lost 6 bases to trimming and J lost 5 bases; unmatched junction nucleotides: 4. Germline CDR1 LGHNA, CDR2 YNFKEQ. The CDR3 runs 13 residues. The CDR3 bases are TGTGCCAGCAGTACAGGGGCCGACAATGAGCAGTTCTTC. It translates to CASSTGADNEQFF.

The rearrangement links TRBV12-5 to TRBJ1-5; TRBD1 agrees at 8 bases. V dropped 2 bases and J dropped 2; count of bases not matched to a gene: 17. The CDR3 has 20 residues. Germline CDR1 is LGHNT and CDR2 is FRNRAP. The CDR3 region has the DNA TGTGCTAGTGGTTTGACACTCGGGACAGGCGCTTGGAGGGGCAATCAGCCCCAGCATTTT. Translating it yields CASGLTLGTGAWRGNQPQHF.

The gene calls are TRBV5-1 and TRBJ2-7, with 7 bases that match TRBD1. The CDR3 is made up of 13 amino acids. The V segment lost 3 bases and the J segment 2 bases; nucleotides outside the gene matches: 2. Germline V lookup: CDR1 SGHRS, CDR2 YFSETQ. The CDR3 DNA reads TGCGCCAGCAGCTCGCAGGGGGCCTACGAGCAGTACTTC. This encodes CASSSQGAYEQYF.

This clonotype was seen ten or more times. The chain has TRBV6-2 or TRBV6-3 and TRBJ2-7; tentative D call: TRBD1 (6 bases). Deletions cut 8 bases from V and 3 bases from J, with 17 bases between. From germline, CDR1 is MNHEY and CDR2 SVGEGT. The CDR3 has 14 amino acids. CDR3 residues: CASSRTVEFYEQYV. The CDR3 coding sequence is TGTGCCAGCTCCCGGACAGTAGAATTCTACGAGCAGTACGTC.

This clonotype was counted a few times. The chain joins TRBV24-1 to TRBJ2-1; 7 nucleotides line up with TRBD1. After removal of 6 bases from V and 6 bases from J, the junction contained 10 bases not matched to a gene. The CDR3 spans 15 residues. The germline V gene encodes CDR1 KGHDR and CDR2 SFDVKD. The DNA of the CDR3 is TGTGCCACCAGTAGAATGACAGGGCGGACCAATGAGCAGTTCTTC. The encoded protein is CATSRMTGRTNEQFF.

The chain recombines TRBV6-2 or TRBV6-3 with TRBJ2-3, with 7 nucleotides matching TRBD2. The CDR3 length is 18 residues. With V trimmed by 7 bases and J by 2 bases, 18 bases remained unmatched. The germline V gene encodes CDR1 MNHEY and CDR2 SVGEGT. CDR3 sequence reads: CASNAHWTSPLNTDTQYF. As DNA, the CDR3 is TGTGCCAGCAACGCACACTGGACTAGTCCCCTCAACACAGATACGCAGTATTTT.

The sample holds a few counts of this clonotype. The rearrangement uses TRBV4-1 and TRBJ1-5; no clear D gene. V gave up 1 base and J gave up 3 bases, with 10 bases separating them. The CDR3 has 15 amino acids. Germline V gives CDR1 MGHRA, CDR2 YSYEKL. Written as DNA, the CDR3 is TGCGCCAGCAGCCAAGGACACCCCAACAATCAGCCCCAGCATTTT. Translated: CASSQGHPNNQPQHF.

The chain uses TRBV5-4 and TRBJ2-2, with D unclear. Germline CDR1 SGHNT, CDR2 YYREEE (reference sequence). This CDR3 is built from 14 residues. Deletions cut 0 bases from V and 4 bases from J, with 7 bases between. The CDR3: CASSLGVATGELFF. The CDR3 nucleotides are TGTGCCAGCAGCTTGGGGGTCGCCACCGGGGAGCTGTTTTTT.

Concerning this clonotype: A much larger clone is a single base away; this may be a read error. The chain uses TRBV7-8 and TRBJ2-3; 9 bases fit TRBD1. CDR1 is SGHVS and CDR2 is FQNEAQ in the germline V gene. This CDR3 region has 15 residues. The CDR3 sequence: CTSSAGTGMSDTQYF. The CDR3 nucleotides are TGTACCAGCAGCGCCGGGACAGGGATGTCAGATACGCAGTATTTT.

The rearrangement uses TRBV7-9 and TRBJ1-6; a possible D gene is TRBD1 (5 bases). The CDR3 length is 13 residues. Germline V gene sequence: CDR1 SEHNR, CDR2 FQNEAQ (reference sequence). V was pared by 5 bases and J by 10 bases, with 12 bases between. The CDR3 DNA follows: TGTGCCAGCAGCCGGGGCCCGGGCTCACCCCTCCACTTT. This gives the protein CASSRGPGSPLHF.

This chain joins TRBV7-6 and TRBJ1-1, with D uncertain. This CDR3 region has 13 residues. V was cut by 1 base and J by 5 bases, with 8 bases left in between. Germline V gives CDR1 SGHVS, CDR2 FNYEAQ. CDR3 sequence reads: CASSLGILTEAFF. The CDR3 DNA reads TGTGCCAGCAGCTTAGGGATTTTGACTGAAGCTTTCTTT.

The V call is TRBV6-2 or TRBV6-3, the J call TRBJ2-5; TRBD1 is a possible D gene (5 bases). The CDR3 length is 14 residues. Germline values: CDR1 MNHEY, CDR2 SVGEGT. Trimming pared 5 bases from V and 1 base from J, leaving 11 bases between. Written as DNA, the CDR3 is TGTGCCAGCAGTAGTCAGGGCAGCCAAGAGACCCAGTACTTC. Translated, it gives CASSSQGSQETQYF.

For this clonotype: The junction differs from germline at one of its ends, possibly a read error. V is TRBV12-3 or TRBV12-4 and J is TRBJ2-3; 8 nucleotides match TRBD2. This CDR3 has 15 amino acids. The CDR3 sequence: CASTLGLASPDTQYF. DNA for the CDR3: TGTGCCAGCACCCTTGGACTAGCAAGCCCGGATACCCAGTATTTT.

This clonotype was seen more than once but under ten times. The chain has TRBV7-8 and TRBJ2-7; no firm D call. The germline CDR1 and CDR2 sequences are SGHVS and FQNEAQ. The V gene lost 1 base and the J gene lost 4 bases, with 11 bases spanning the gap. This CDR3 spans 14 amino acids. The CDR3 spells CASSLGVRPYEQYF. Written as DNA, the CDR3 is TGTGCCAGCAGCTTAGGCGTCAGGCCTTACGAGCAGTACTTC.

This clonotype was counted only a few times. The DNA of the CDR3 is TGTGCCAGCAGCTTAGCGCTTAACAGCCAAGAGACCCAGTACTTC. The encoded protein is CASSLALNSQETQYF. The genes are TRBV7-7 and TRBJ2-5; no firm D call. This CDR3 is 15 amino acids long. The germline V gene has CDR1 SSHAT and CDR2 FNYEAQ (reference sequence). The ends were cut back, 0 bases at V and 1 base at J, with 9 bases in the middle.

This clonotype occurred many times. The V call is TRBV7-9, the J call TRBJ2-3; the D call may be TRBD1 or TRBD2 (6 bases each). The CDR3 loop spans 15 amino acids. The V and J ends lost 10 bases and 7 bases respectively, with 24 bases between them. CDR1 and CDR2 from the germline V gene are SEHNR and FQNEAQ (reference sequence). CDR3 DNA sequence: TGTGCCATTAAGGATCCGGGGGCATCACCCCATACGCAGTATTTT. Residues: CAIKDPGASPHTQYF.